This passage covers 14 T cell receptor beta chains from one sample sequenced in a study of Ad26.COV2.S vaccination and SARS-CoV-2 variants. Using immunoSEQ multiplex PCR, the repertoire was profiled, and TCRdb retains in-frame clones only, with some absent. The sample consists of about 350,000 clones, under 95% of them appearing once. Sequences were derived from peripheral blood, sampled after recovery from COVID-19. The receptors derive from a human donor who had recovered from COVID-19.

J is TRBJ1-1 and V is TRBV18, with TRBD1 as a possible D gene (6 bases). CDR3 length: 14 amino acids. Looked up from germline, CDR1 is KGHSH and CDR2 is LQKENI. The V gene lost 5 bases and the J gene lost 1 base, with 11 bases spanning the gap. The CDR3 is CASSFSGQNTEAFF. CDR3 in DNA: TGTGCCAGCTCATTCTCGGGACAGAACACTGAAGCTTTCTTT.

About this clone: The same CDR3 can be traced to other DNA sequences in this sample. V and J are TRBV6-5 and TRBJ1-5; D is ambiguous. V was clipped by 6 bases and J by 0 bases, with 9 bases between them. The V gene's germline CDR1 is MNHEY and CDR2 SVGAGI. The CDR3 contains 14 residues. This chain's CDR3 is CASSLEYSNQPQHF. For the CDR3, the DNA is TGTGCCAGCAGCCTCGAATATAGCAATCAGCCCCAGCATTTT.

The chain couples TRBV15 to TRBJ2-7; D is ambiguous. The V end lost 5 bases, the J end lost 0 bases, and 14 bases lay between the germline ends. CDR3 length equals 15 residues. Germline V gives CDR1 LNHNV, CDR2 YYDKDF (reference sequence). The CDR3 sequence: CATSEGPSSSYEQYF. The CDR3 nucleotides read TGTGCCACCAGCGAAGGACCTTCGTCCTCCTACGAGCAGTACTTC.

The chain uses TRBV27 and TRBJ2-7; 7 bases line up with TRBD1. CDR3 length equals 13 residues. Germline loops: CDR1 MNHEY, CDR2 SMNVEV (reference sequence). The J segment lost 7 bases and the V segment lost 5 bases, leaving 8 bases of the junction unmatched. In DNA, the CDR3 is TGTGCCAGCAGTCCCGAGACAGGGCTGGAGCAGTACTTC. Translation gives CASSPETGLEQYF.

The rearrangement joins TRBV11-2 to TRBJ2-7, with 8 bases that match TRBD1. V was pared by 4 bases and J by 1 base, with 12 bases of the junction left unmatched. The CDR3 has 17 amino acids. The germline CDR1 and CDR2 sequences are SGHAT and FQNNGV. CDR3 region: CASSSPYDRGRSYEQYF. The CDR3 DNA reads as TGTGCCAGCAGCTCCCCTTACGACAGGGGCCGATCCTACGAGCAGTACTTC.

This chain links TRBV5-1 with TRBJ2-7; 11 bases map to TRBD1. The junction had 4 bases not matched to a gene; V was cut back by 2 bases and J by 6 bases. Per germline, CDR1 SGHRS and CDR2 YFSETQ. CDR3 length: 14 amino acids. The CDR3 sequence is CASSFTGTGGEQYF. The CDR3 DNA is TGCGCCAGCAGCTTCACCGGGACAGGGGGCGAGCAGTACTTC.

For the CDR3, the DNA is TGCAGCGTTGAACCCCCGACAGGCTACACCTTC. It translates to CSVEPPTGYTF. The rearrangement joins TRBV29-1 to TRBJ1-2; no definite D call. V was pared by 2 bases and J by 8 bases, with 9 bases between. The CDR3 extends over 11 amino acids. Germline CDR1 is SQVTM and CDR2 is ANQGSEA.

V is TRBV28 and J is TRBJ1-2; the match to TRBD1 covers 9 bases. V lost 6 bases to trimming and J lost 6 bases; unmatched junction nucleotides: 14. Germline values: CDR1 MDHEN, CDR2 SYDVKM. This CDR3 has 16 amino acids. CDR3 sequence (DNA): TGTGCCAGCAGCCTAAGTCTCTCGGGACAGGGCCATGGCTACACCTTC. Residues: CASSLSLSGQGHGYTF.

Only one count was recorded for this clone. The chain employs TRBV7-3 and TRBJ1-3; D gene uncertain. Between the trimmed V and J ends, which lost 2 bases and 0 bases, there was a span of 8 bases. The CDR3 consists of 15 residues. CDR1 SGHTA and CDR2 FQGTGA come from the germline V gene. The CDR3 reads CASSLWLSSGNTIYF. CDR3 nucleotide sequence: TGTGCCAGCAGCTTATGGTTGAGCTCTGGAAACACCATATATTTT.

The V call is TRBV18, the J call TRBJ1-4, with TRBD1 as a possible D gene (6 bases). The CDR3 consists of 16 residues. Between the trimmed V and J ends, which lost 4 bases and 8 bases, there was a span of 20 bases. Germline loops: CDR1 KGHSH, CDR2 LQKENI. CDR3 coding DNA: TGTGCCAGCTCACTAGGACCCGCGGGACAAGGCGAAAAACTGTTTTTT. Protein sequence: CASSLGPAGQGEKLFF.

This clone appeared a single time. Other DNA sequences from this sample encode an identical CDR3 as well. The chain joins TRBV12-3 or TRBV12-4 to TRBJ1-1, with a weak D call TRBD1 (6 bases). The CDR3 runs to 13 residues. Trimming took off 2 bases at V and 4 bases at J, with 8 bases between the two ends. DNA for the CDR3: TGTGCCAGCAGTTTACAGGGGAGCACTGAAGCTTTCTTT. Translated, it gives CASSLQGSTEAFF.

This clone has a handful of counts. The gene calls are TRBV5-8 and TRBJ1-1; D remains ambiguous. The V end was cut by 4 bases, the J end by 8 bases, with 21 bases between. Germline values: CDR1 SGHTS, CDR2 YDEGEE. The CDR3 length is 15 residues. CDR3: CASSLGDKLGREAFF. The CDR3 DNA is TGTGCCAGCAGCCTAGGAGACAAACTGGGGAGAGAAGCTTTCTTT.

In its sample, this clone was seen a few times. The chain uses TRBV5-1 and TRBJ1-2, with D uncertain. The CDR3 loop spans 14 amino acids. Germline V gives CDR1 SGHRS, CDR2 YFSETQ. The ends were cut back, 3 bases at V and 4 bases at J, with 13 bases in the middle. CDR3 amino acids: CASSWNGQGYGYTF. CDR3 in DNA: TGCGCCAGCAGCTGGAACGGGCAAGGCTATGGCTACACCTTC.

This clone occurred a few times. The gene calls are TRBV4-1 and TRBJ1-2, with D hard to call. Germline V gives CDR1 MGHRA, CDR2 YSYEKL. V was trimmed by 0 bases and J by 4 bases, leaving 3 bases between them. The CDR3 is made up of 12 amino acids. The CDR3 protein is CASSQDAYGYTF. The DNA for the CDR3 is TGCGCCAGCAGCCAAGACGCCTATGGCTACACCTTC.